A selection of T cell receptor beta chains follows, all from one sample in a study of blood T cell repertoires in COVID-19. TCRdb's table, derived via immunoSEQ multiplex PCR, lists solely in-frame clones and lacks some. The table has 80,000 to 100,000 clones, 80% to 90% seen once. Sequencing was performed on peripheral blood. These receptors were taken from a man aged 45-65 years with COVID-19, enrolled during active disease. Both conserved end residues are part of each CDR3. Fields, in order: clone size, V gene, J gene, CDR3 length, CDR3 protein. Only part of the rows carry a size: once, few, many, or a class if the clone is expanded.

>-|TRBV21-1|TRBJ1-5|15
CASRWNPRRGRPQHF
>-|TRBV11-2|TRBJ2-6|18
CASSLPPGQGTGANVLTF
>-|TRBV16|TRBJ1-4|16
CASSRFSRGTNEKLFF
>-|TRBV9|TRBJ2-2|16
CASSVVGTGSTGELFF
>-|TRBV6-6|TRBJ2-7|14
CASSYSPSSYEQYF
>once|TRBV28|TRBJ1-2|16
CASSLVTVDRTYGYTF
>-|TRBV7-8|TRBJ1-1|13
CASSLVQNTEAFF
>-|TRBV5-1|TRBJ2-7|16
CASSASREDGAYEQYF
>few|TRBV30|TRBJ1-5|13
CAWSGASNQPQHF
>once|TRBV20-1|TRBJ1-2|14
CSASLDRFAYGYTF
>few|TRBV7-2|TRBJ2-7|15
CASSLFKDRTYEQYF
>once|TRBV12-3/TRBV12-4|TRBJ1-5|13
CASSWRERQPQHF
>-|TRBV7-8|TRBJ1-4|16
CASSSKAGTGAEKLFF
>-|TRBV28|TRBJ1-4|20
CASRLMTGRPSYTTNEKLFF
>-|TRBV7-9|TRBJ1-1|14
CASSFSSGDTEAFF
>-|TRBV7-9|TRBJ2-7|12
CASSGRSLEQYF
>few|TRBV7-9|TRBJ1-2|15
CASSTSTGIRSGYTF
>-|TRBV5-1|TRBJ2-5|11
CASSFRETQYF
>-|TRBV27|TRBJ1-2|14
CASSLGQGALGYTF
>-|TRBV3-1/TRBV3-2|TRBJ1-1|15
CASSLHSGSNTEAFF
>few|TRBV5-1|TRBJ2-2|15
CASSDQTGGTGELFF
>once|TRBV2|TRBJ1-3|15
CASSERQGYGNTIYF
>-|TRBV7-8|TRBJ2-2|17
CASSATRDRAVTGELFF
>-|TRBV7-2|TRBJ2-1|15
CASSKAGTGGFEQFF
>few|TRBV14|TRBJ1-2|15
CASSGRQGTLYGYTF
>-|TRBV18|TRBJ2-1|11
CASSPEVEQFF
>-|TRBV10-1|TRBJ1-2|16
CASSESFRGPIYGYTF
>-|TRBV7-9|TRBJ1-1|16
CASSPPGLGSNTEAFF
>-|TRBV2|TRBJ1-4|14
CASRDARGNEKLFF
>-|TRBV27|TRBJ1-2|13
CASRLTPNYGYTF
>-|TRBV5-4|TRBJ2-2|14
CASSRDFYTGELFF
>-|TRBV5-4|TRBJ2-6|13
CASSARGINVLTF
>-|TRBV18|TRBJ2-6|18
CASSSRGQGASGANVLTF
>-|TRBV6-1|TRBJ2-3|16
CASSGQGVLPTDTQYF
>-|TRBV7-3|TRBJ2-7|17
CASSQSSGGLTPYEQYF
>-|TRBV3-1/TRBV3-2|TRBJ1-3|15
CASSQNFGGGNTIYF
>-|TRBV12-3/TRBV12-4|TRBJ1-2|13
CASSQDTNYGYTF
>few|TRBV6-5|TRBJ2-7|15
CASSYSIQGGHEQYF
>-|TRBV6-5|TRBJ1-1|14
CASSRGGSGTEAFF
>-|TRBV5-4|TRBJ1-1|15
CASSLGDRGSAEAFF